A selection of T cell receptor beta chains follows, all from one sample in a study of blood T cell repertoires in COVID-19. Only in-frame clones appear in the TCRdb table, and some are missing; sequencing was by immunoSEQ multiplex PCR. This sample has just over 150,000 clones, with roughly 85% found just once. Sequences were obtained from peripheral blood. Source of these receptors: a human donor with acute or convalescent COVID-19. The donor label of this sample is uncertain. Each CDR3 is given with its conserved first and last residue. Each record gives: J gene, V gene, clone size, D gene, CDR3 DNA, CDR3 protein. A D gene is named only where the DNA matches it firmly. Rows may omit the clone size; those that give it use once, few, many or a size class.

J gene: TRBJ2-3; V gene: TRBV10-3; clone size: -; D gene: TRBD1; CDR3 DNA: TGTGCCATCGGGACAGCGAAGGTTACAGATACGCAGTATTTT; CDR3 protein: CAIGTAKVTDTQYF
J gene: TRBJ1-1; V gene: TRBV30; clone size: -; D gene: TRBD1; CDR3 DNA: TGTGCCTGGAGTATGGGACAGTTGAACACTGAAGCTTTCTTT; CDR3 protein: CAWSMGQLNTEAFF
J gene: TRBJ1-2; V gene: TRBV5-1; clone size: -; D gene: -; CDR3 DNA: TGCGCCAGCGCCTCTTCAATCCGCCGGGATGGCTACACCTTC; CDR3 protein: CASASSIRRDGYTF
J gene: TRBJ1-6; V gene: TRBV6-2/TRBV6-3; clone size: once; D gene: TRBD1; CDR3 DNA: TGTGCCAGCAGTTACCACGCACAGGGGGCTAAGGGGCTCCACTTT; CDR3 protein: CASSYHAQGAKGLHF
J gene: TRBJ1-1; V gene: TRBV6-5; clone size: -; D gene: -; CDR3 DNA: TGTGCCAGCAGTTACAGCCGGAACACTGAAGCTTTCTTT; CDR3 protein: CASSYSRNTEAFF
J gene: TRBJ1-2; V gene: TRBV19; clone size: -; D gene: -; CDR3 DNA: TGTGCCAGTACCCTCAGGGCCGGCTATGGCTACACCTTC; CDR3 protein: CASTLRAGYGYTF
J gene: TRBJ2-7; V gene: TRBV6-5; clone size: -; D gene: -; CDR3 DNA: TGTGCCAGCAGTTACGTCTCAGGGGTTCCTCGATACGAGCAGTACTTC; CDR3 protein: CASSYVSGVPRYEQYF
J gene: TRBJ1-5; V gene: TRBV28; clone size: once; D gene: -; CDR3 DNA: TGTGCCAGCAGTTTTCTACAGGGCACCTATAGCAATCAGCCCCAGCATTTT; CDR3 protein: CASSFLQGTYSNQPQHF
J gene: TRBJ2-3; V gene: TRBV30; clone size: -; D gene: -; CDR3 DNA: TGTGCCTGGAGTGCCACCGGGACTCCCACAGATACGCAGTATTTT; CDR3 protein: CAWSATGTPTDTQYF
J gene: TRBJ2-1; V gene: TRBV5-1; clone size: few; D gene: TRBD2; CDR3 DNA: TGCGCCAGCAGCGTGGGACTAGCGGGGGGCCCCTCCAATGAGCAGTTCTTC; CDR3 protein: CASSVGLAGGPSNEQFF
J gene: TRBJ1-4; V gene: TRBV10-3; clone size: -; D gene: TRBD1; CDR3 DNA: TGTGCCATCAGTGACCTCGGACAGGGGAAGGACGAAAAACTGTTTTTT; CDR3 protein: CAISDLGQGKDEKLFF
J gene: TRBJ1-5; V gene: TRBV7-2; clone size: few; D gene: TRBD1; CDR3 DNA: TGTGCCAGCAGCTTAGGCAGGTCCGGACAGGGGGCATATCAGCCCCAGCATTTT; CDR3 protein: CASSLGRSGQGAYQPQHF
J gene: TRBJ1-1; V gene: TRBV30; clone size: -; D gene: TRBD1; CDR3 DNA: TGTGCCTGGACCGGGCGAGGGGGCGTCAACACTGAAGCTTTCTTT; CDR3 protein: CAWTGRGGVNTEAFF
J gene: TRBJ1-6; V gene: TRBV29-1; clone size: -; D gene: TRBD1; CDR3 DNA: TGCAGCGGAAGGACAGGGCCTAATTCACCCCTCCACTTT; CDR3 protein: CSGRTGPNSPLHF
J gene: TRBJ1-1; V gene: TRBV30; clone size: -; D gene: TRBD1; CDR3 DNA: TGTGCCTGGAGACCTAGGGGGGGACAGGGGGCTATCGGAGCTTTCTTT; CDR3 protein: CAWRPRGGQGAIGAFF
J gene: TRBJ2-1; V gene: TRBV30; clone size: -; D gene: TRBD1; CDR3 DNA: TGTGCCTGGGGCGGGACAGGGAGCTACAATGAGCAGTTCTTC; CDR3 protein: CAWGGTGSYNEQFF
J gene: TRBJ1-1; V gene: TRBV18; clone size: -; D gene: TRBD1; CDR3 DNA: TGTGCCAGCTCACCAAAAGAAGGGACAGGGAAGGTTGAAGCTTTCTTT; CDR3 protein: CASSPKEGTGKVEAFF
J gene: TRBJ2-5; V gene: TRBV15; clone size: -; D gene: -; CDR3 DNA: TGTGCCACCAGCAGAGACTACAGTACCCAAGAGACCCAGTACTTC; CDR3 protein: CATSRDYSTQETQYF
J gene: TRBJ2-3; V gene: TRBV7-2; clone size: -; D gene: -; CDR3 DNA: TGTGCCAGCAGCTCACAGGTGGGTCGTCCGGATACGCAGTATTTT; CDR3 protein: CASSSQVGRPDTQYF
J gene: TRBJ2-7; V gene: TRBV11-2; clone size: few; D gene: -; CDR3 DNA: TGTGCCAGCAGCCCAGCGGACAGCCGGGCCTACGAGCAGTACTTC; CDR3 protein: CASSPADSRAYEQYF
J gene: TRBJ2-5; V gene: TRBV3-1/TRBV3-2; clone size: -; D gene: TRBD1; CDR3 DNA: TGTGCCAGCAGCCAAGGCCTAGGACAGGGACAAGAGACCCAGTACTTC; CDR3 protein: CASSQGLGQGQETQYF
J gene: TRBJ1-5; V gene: TRBV19; clone size: once; D gene: TRBD1; CDR3 DNA: TGTGCCAGTAGTATTGTCCAGGGGGTTTTAGGCAATCAGCCCCAGCATTTT; CDR3 protein: CASSIVQGVLGNQPQHF
J gene: TRBJ1-1; V gene: TRBV6-4; clone size: -; D gene: -; CDR3 DNA: TGTGCCAGCAGTGAGGACAGCTCCACTTTAGCTTTCTTT; CDR3 protein: CASSEDSSTLAFF
J gene: TRBJ2-1; V gene: TRBV30; clone size: -; D gene: TRBD2; CDR3 DNA: TGTGCCTCACTAGCGGGGGGGCACAATGAGCAGTTCTTC; CDR3 protein: CASLAGGHNEQFF
J gene: TRBJ2-6; V gene: TRBV19; clone size: once; D gene: TRBD2; CDR3 DNA: TGTGCCAGTAGTAGGGGACTATCTACGAACTCTGGGGCCAACGTCCTGACTTTC; CDR3 protein: CASSRGLSTNSGANVLTF
J gene: TRBJ1-6; V gene: TRBV2; clone size: -; D gene: TRBD1; CDR3 DNA: TGTGCCAGCAGTGTAAAGGGGGCTGATAATTCACCCCTCCACTTT; CDR3 protein: CASSVKGADNSPLHF
J gene: TRBJ2-5; V gene: TRBV11-2; clone size: few; D gene: TRBD1; CDR3 DNA: TGTGCCAGCAGCTTTGGGACAGGGGGCCAAGAGACCCAGTACTTC; CDR3 protein: CASSFGTGGQETQYF
J gene: TRBJ1-1; V gene: TRBV7-9; clone size: -; D gene: -; CDR3 DNA: TGTGCCAGCAGCTCCGGTCAAGGGGGGGCGCGAAATGAAGCTTTCTTT; CDR3 protein: CASSSGQGGARNEAFF
J gene: TRBJ1-1; V gene: TRBV30; clone size: -; D gene: -; CDR3 DNA: TGTGCCTGGGGGAGGAGGGCCTATCTGACGAACACTGAAGCTTTCTTT; CDR3 protein: CAWGRRAYLTNTEAFF